The 25 T cell receptor beta chains listed next were all sequenced from one sample in a study of T cell responses to AZD1222 COVID-19 vaccine. The table came from immunoSEQ multiplex PCR; TCRdb's copy has only in-frame clones and leaves some out. The profile covers 100,000 to 120,000 clones, with 80% to 95% appearing a single time and approximately 8% taken by the ten largest. The specimen comprised peripheral blood, sampled on day 0 of AZD1222 vaccination. These receptors originate from an adult in good health.

This clone came up once. V gene TRBV19 combines with J gene TRBJ1-5, with unresolved D. The V end lost 7 bases, the J end lost 3 bases, and 10 bases lay between the germline ends. CDR1 and CDR2 from the germline V gene are LNHDA and SQIVND (reference sequence). CDR3 length: 13 amino acids. In DNA, the CDR3 is TGTGCCAGTAATCGCCGGGACAATCAGCCCCAGCATTTT. It translates to CASNRRDNQPQHF.

The CDR3: CASSPPSERNTEAFF. The DNA of the CDR3 is TGTGCCAGCTCACCACCGTCAGAAAGGAACACTGAAGCTTTCTTT. The chain has TRBV18 and TRBJ1-1; D unclear. Trimming shortened V by 0 bases and J by 1 base, and 9 bases separated the two germline ends. CDR1 and CDR2 from the germline V gene are KGHSH and LQKENI. CDR3 length equals 15 residues.

The chain uses TRBV6-2 or TRBV6-3 and TRBJ1-4, with D perhaps matching TRBD1 (5 bases). Germline V gene sequence: CDR1 MNHEY, CDR2 SVGEGT. The CDR3 consists of 15 residues. With 2 bases removed from V and 5 bases from J, the gap between germline ends came to 12 bases. The CDR3: CASSYGRQLNEKLFF. As DNA, the CDR3 is TGTGCCAGCAGTTACGGGCGACAGTTAAATGAAAAACTGTTTTTT.

The chain carries TRBV5-1 and TRBJ2-3, with 8 bases matching TRBD1. Germline values: CDR1 SGHRS, CDR2 YFSETQ. The trim removed 4 bases at V and 3 bases at J, leaving 10 bases unmatched. CDR3 size: 16 residues. CDR3 nucleotide sequence: TGCGCCAGCAGCAGGACGGACAGGGAGAGTACAGATACGCAGTATTTT. Translated, it gives CASSRTDRESTDTQYF.

The V call is TRBV6-5, the J call TRBJ1-1, with TRBD1 as a possible D gene (5 bases). The CDR3 spans 13 residues. Per the germline V gene, CDR1 is MNHEY and CDR2 is SVGAGI. The germline V and J ends were trimmed by 6 bases and 10 bases, with 18 bases remaining between them. Written as DNA, the CDR3 is TGTGCCAGCAGCCCACCCGGGACCTTAGGAGCTTTCTTT. Translated: CASSPPGTLGAFF.

The chain employs TRBV3-1 (or the pseudogene TRBV3-2) and TRBJ2-7; D is unclear. Looked up from germline, CDR1 is LGHDT and CDR2 is YNNKEL (reference sequence). The CDR3 consists of 14 residues. V was trimmed by 1 base and J by 1 base, leaving 8 bases between them. The CDR3 protein is CASSQVTGSYEQYF. For the CDR3, the DNA is TGTGCCAGCAGCCAAGTAACTGGGTCCTACGAGCAGTACTTC.

The chain couples TRBV27 to TRBJ1-2, with D possibly matching TRBD1 (5 bases). The CDR3 length is 16 residues. Per germline, CDR1 MNHEY and CDR2 SMNVEV (reference sequence). Trimming removed 5 bases at V and 3 bases at J, with 19 bases between. CDR3 residues: CASSGWLGGRDYGYTF. CDR3 sequence (DNA): TGTGCCAGCAGTGGATGGCTGGGCGGCAGGGACTATGGCTACACCTTC.

The V gene is TRBV3-1 (or the pseudogene TRBV3-2), the J gene TRBJ2-3; 12 positions agree with TRBD2. The J segment lost 0 bases and the V segment lost 5 bases, leaving 3 bases of the junction unmatched. Germline V gene data show CDR1 as LGHDT and CDR2 as YNNKEL (reference sequence). CDR3 size: 16 residues. CDR3 region: CASSWTSGASTDTQYF. The DNA of the CDR3 is TGTGCCAGCAGCTGGACTAGCGGGGCCAGCACAGATACGCAGTATTTT.

The chain uses TRBV6-5 and TRBJ1-4; perhaps TRBD1 as D (6 bases). The germline gives CDR1 MNHEY, CDR2 SVGAGI. This CDR3 comprises 13 residues. V gave up 6 bases and J gave up 8 bases, with 13 bases separating them. CDR3 DNA sequence: TGTGCCAGCAGCCGACGGAGGGGGGAAAAACTGTTTTTT. Translating gives CASSRRRGEKLFF.

The rearrangement links TRBV5-1 to TRBJ2-6; no clear D gene. The V gene's germline CDR1 is SGHRS and CDR2 YFSETQ. V lost 1 base, J lost 0 bases, and 8 bases lay in between. This CDR3 comprises 16 residues. CDR3 sequence: CASSLYQDSGANVLTF. CDR3 sequence (DNA): TGCGCCAGCAGCTTGTATCAAGACTCTGGGGCCAACGTCCTGACTTTC.

The chain recombines TRBV19 with TRBJ2-2; TRBD2 matches at 10 bases. The CDR3 runs to 13 residues. Per the germline V gene, CDR1 is LNHDA and CDR2 is SQIVND (reference sequence). The CDR3 DNA sequence: TGTATGGCGCTAGCGGGGGCCACCGGGGAGCTGTTTTTT. Translated, it gives CMALAGATGELFF.

The chain couples TRBV19 to TRBJ2-2; D perhaps matches TRBD2 (5 bases). Looked up from germline, CDR1 is LNHDA and CDR2 is SQIVND (reference sequence). The V end was cut by 11 bases, the J end by 1 base, with 14 bases between. This CDR3 has 14 residues. This CDR3 is CAARAAKNTGELFF. As DNA, the CDR3 is TGTGCCGCGAGGGCGGCAAAGAACACCGGGGAGCTGTTTTTT.

A single count supports this clone. The chain couples TRBV6-6 to TRBJ1-5; D remains unclear. CDR3 length: 12 amino acids. Germline assignment: CDR1 MNHNY and CDR2 SVGAGI (reference sequence). V lost 5 bases to trimming and J lost 7 bases, with 9 bases between them. The CDR3 coding sequence is TGTGCCAGCAGTCGGAAGGAACAGCCCCAGCATTTT. Its protein is CASSRKEQPQHF.

J is TRBJ1-1 and V is TRBV5-1; D not certain. This CDR3 has 13 residues. Germline-derived CDR1 and CDR2 are SGHRS and YFSETQ. Trimming pared 4 bases from V and 6 bases from J, leaving 13 bases between. Written as DNA, the CDR3 is TGCGCCAGCAGCCTCCCCCCGTCGGCTGAAGCTTTCTTT. It is translated as CASSLPPSAEAFF. The full variable domain, in which reference TRBV5-1 and TRBJ1-1 provide the parts outside the CDR3, is KAGVTQTPRYLIKTRGQQVTLSCSPISGHRSVSWYQQTPGQGLQFLFEYFSETQRNKGNFPGRFSGRQFSNSRSEMNVSTLELGDSALYLCASSLPPSAEAFFGQGTRLTVV.

This clone came up once. The rearrangement joins TRBV21-1 to TRBJ2-3; the table's D call of TRBD2 was not tested on the DNA. TRBV21-1 is assigned pseudogene status. The CDR3 loop spans 19 amino acids. The CDR3 DNA sequence: TGTGCCAGCAGCAAATCTCACCCCACCGACGAGCGGGGCACAGATACGCAGTATTTT. Its translation is CASSKSHPTDERGTDTQYF.

The CDR3 DNA reads as TGTGCCAGCAGTTACGCGTGGGGGCCTGTTACCGGGGAGCTGTTTTTT. Encoded protein: CASSYAWGPVTGELFF. V usage is TRBV6-5 and J usage is TRBJ2-2; tentative D call: TRBD1 (6 bases). Trimming took off 2 bases at V and 5 bases at J, with 15 bases between the two ends. The CDR3 runs to 16 residues. Germline CDR1 reads MNHEY; CDR2 reads SVGAGI.

The chain combines TRBV7-9 with TRBJ1-1; D is possibly TRBD1 (5 bases). V was pared by 7 bases and J by 0 bases, with 15 bases between. The CDR3 loop spans 15 amino acids. The germline V gene has CDR1 SEHNR and CDR2 FQNEAQ (reference sequence). CDR3 in amino acids: CASTTGRSMNTEAFF. CDR3 sequence (DNA): TGTGCCAGCACCACGGGACGCAGCATGAACACTGAAGCTTTCTTT.

This chain links TRBV15 with TRBJ2-7; D might be TRBD1 (5 bases). Germline CDR1 LNHNV, CDR2 YYDKDF (reference sequence). The CDR3 has 15 amino acids. V dropped 0 bases and J dropped 2 bases, with 11 bases sitting between them. CDR3 in amino acids: CATSRDAAGTYEQYF. CDR3 nucleotides: TGTGCCACCAGCAGAGATGCGGCAGGGACCTACGAGCAGTACTTC.

The rearrangement joins TRBV2 to TRBJ1-4; D gene unclear. The CDR3 spans 14 residues. Trimming removed 7 bases at V and 4 bases at J, with 13 bases between. Germline CDR1 reads SNHLY; CDR2 reads FYNNEI. The CDR3 DNA sequence: TGTGCCAGCATCAAGACGGCTCGTAATGAAAAACTGTTTTTT. It encodes CASIKTARNEKLFF.

The chain carries TRBV12-5 and TRBJ1-4, with 7 positions matching TRBD1. Germline values: CDR1 LGHNT, CDR2 FRNRAP. The CDR3 length is 15 residues. The junction had 3 bases not matched to a gene; V was cut back by 1 base and J by 4 bases. This CDR3 reads CASGLGDSYNEKLFF. CDR3 DNA sequence: TGTGCTAGTGGTTTGGGGGACAGCTATAATGAAAAACTGTTTTTT.

This clone has more than one count but fewer than ten. V gene TRBV4-2 combines with J gene TRBJ2-2; D gene ambiguous. CDR3 length: 14 residues. The germline V gene encodes CDR1 LGHNA and CDR2 YNFKEQ. With 0 bases removed from V and 2 bases from J, the gap between germline ends came to 4 bases. In DNA, the CDR3 is TGTGCCAGCAGCCAAGAGGGAAACACCGGGGAGCTGTTTTTT. Residues: CASSQEGNTGELFF.

This clone was seen a handful of times. The chain combines TRBV4-1 with TRBJ2-2; D possibly corresponds to TRBD2 (5 bases). Trimming removed 0 bases at V and 0 bases at J, with 8 bases between. Per germline, CDR1 MGHRA and CDR2 YSYEKL. CDR3 length: 16 amino acids. The CDR3 nucleotides are TGCGCCAGCAGCCAAGAGGGAGTCGCGAACACCGGGGAGCTGTTTTTT. Residues: CASSQEGVANTGELFF.

V is TRBV7-2 and J is TRBJ1-3; no clear D. Germline CDR1 reads SGHTA; CDR2 reads FQGNSA. Trimming removed 2 bases at V and 0 bases at J, with 11 bases between. This CDR3 contains 16 residues. The CDR3 spells CASSLMNGVSGNTIYF. CDR3 nucleotides: TGTGCCAGCAGCTTAATGAACGGGGTCTCTGGAAACACCATATATTTT. Full variable domain (outside the CDR3, taken from reference TRBV7-2 and TRBJ1-3): GAGVSQSPSNKVTEKGKDVELRCDPISGHTALYWYRQSLGQGLEFLIYFQGNSAPDKSGLPSDRFSAERTGGSVSTLTIQRTQQEDSAVYLCASSLMNGVSGNTIYFGEGSWLTVV.

The CDR3 is CASRVQGGRDEKLFF. CDR3 DNA sequence: TGTGCCAGCAGAGTACAGGGAGGGAGGGATGAAAAACTGTTTTTT. The chain combines TRBV7-8 with TRBJ1-4, with D tentatively TRBD1 (6 bases). CDR1 and CDR2 (germline): SGHVS, FQNEAQ. V gave up 6 bases and J gave up 6 bases, with 17 bases separating them. This CDR3 comprises 15 residues.

This rearrangement joins TRBV28 to TRBJ1-5, with 9 bases identical to TRBD1. This CDR3 is 18 amino acids long. J lost 3 bases, V lost 6 bases, and 15 bases had no gene match. Germline V gene data show CDR1 as MDHEN and CDR2 as SYDVKM. The CDR3, as DNA: TGTGCCAGCAGACCCAAAACAGGGGGCCGTTTTAACAATCAGCCCCAGCATTTT. Translation: CASRPKTGGRFNNQPQHF.